The next 2 T cell receptor beta chains were all read from a single sample in a study of CD8 T cells in ankylosing spondylitis. TCRdb analysed the 5' RACE reads with MiXCR anew, one entry per CDR3 protein. The sample lists under 200,000 distinct CDR3 sequences; around 10% were seen once. The specimen was blood, either unsorted or a sorted T cell fraction (not recorded which). Receptors were obtained from a male donor with ankylosing spondylitis or in good health (not recorded which).

V is TRBV18 and J is TRBJ2-7; D uncertain. V gave up 3 bases and J gave up 6 bases, with 9 bases separating them. This CDR3 contains 12 residues. Germline CDR1 KGHSH, CDR2 LQKENI. CDR3 amino acids: CASSPTQFEQYF. DNA for the CDR3: TGTGCCAGCTCACCGACACAGTTCGAGCAGTACTTC.

The CDR3 reads CATSARRQGAETGELFF. CDR3 DNA sequence: TGTGCCACCAGTGCCCGTCGACAGGGGGCTGAAACCGGGGAGCTGTTTTTT. The rearrangement joins TRBV24-1 to TRBJ2-2; 10 nucleotides agree with TRBD1. Germline trimming cut 5 bases from V and 5 bases from J; bases unmatched to any gene: 10. Germline-derived CDR1 and CDR2 are KGHDR and SFDVKD. CDR3 size: 17 residues.